This is a list of T cell receptor beta chains from one sample in a study of T-cell memory formation after mild COVID-19. A single record per CDR3 protein comes from TCRdb applying MiXCR to the 5' RACE reads. The profile shows fewer than 350,000 distinct CDR3 sequences, approximately 7.6% of them singletons. Sequenced material: PBMCs or a T cell subset sorted from them (not recorded which). These receptors originate from a man younger than 35 who had mild COVID-19 (a few samples of this study predate the infection). Cell type and time point are not known. CDR3s include the opening cysteine and the closing phenylalanine or tryptophan. The D gene is left open where the match is weak. Size is omitted from some rows. Given values are once, few, many or a class for expanded clones.

V gene	D gene	clone size	J gene	CDR3 DNA	CDR3 protein
TRBV6-6	NA	NA	TRBJ1-1	TGTGCCAGCAGCCTGACGGCGGGAGAAGCTTTCTTT	CASSLTAGEAFF
TRBV7-2	TRBD1	few	TRBJ2-5	TGTGCCAGCAGCAGCCGGGACAGGGGGCAAGAGACCCAGTACTTC	CASSSRDRGQETQYF
TRBV20-1	TRBD2	NA	TRBJ2-3	TGCAGTGCTTGCGGACTAGCGGGGGACCGCATGGTGGGGGGCGATACGCAGTATTTT	CSACGLAGDRMVGGDTQYF
TRBV7-8	TRBD2	NA	TRBJ2-5	TGTGCCAGCAGTATGGTAGCAGCGGGGGGCGGCGAGACCCAGTACTTC	CASSMVAAGGGETQYF
TRBV6-5	NA	NA	TRBJ2-6	TGTGCCAGCAGGAACAGGCCGGGGGCTATCTCTGGGGCCAACGTCCTGACTTTC	CASRNRPGAISGANVLTF
TRBV10-3	TRBD1	NA	TRBJ1-1	TGTGCCATCAGCGGGACAGCTACCAACACTGAAGCTTTCTTT	CAISGTATNTEAFF
TRBV6-5	NA	NA	TRBJ2-1	TGTGCCAGCAGTTCCCTAACACCTGGTGAGCAGTTCTTC	CASSSLTPGEQFF
TRBV27	NA	few	TRBJ1-6	TGTGCCAGCAGTTTAGGGCAGCAATTTTCACCCCTCCACTTT	CASSLGQQFSPLHF
TRBV7-6	NA	NA	TRBJ1-3	TGTGCCAGCAGCGTGGCCAGTTTCTCTGGAAACACCATATATTTT	CASSVASFSGNTIYF
TRBV2	NA	few	TRBJ1-1	TGTGCCAGCAGTGAAGCCACAGATTTGCAGGGGAACACTGAAGCTTTCTTT	CASSEATDLQGNTEAFF
TRBV7-3	NA	NA	TRBJ2-3	TGTGCCAGCAGCCGGGGCATCACAGATACGCAGTATTTT	CASSRGITDTQYF
TRBV11-2	NA	NA	TRBJ1-4	TGTGCCAGCAGCTTAGGAGTGAAGGCAGATGAAAAACTGTTTTTT	CASSLGVKADEKLFF
TRBV7-9	NA	few	TRBJ1-2	TGTGCCAGCAGCCCACCCGCGTTGTATGGCCGCTATGGCTACACCTTC	CASSPPALYGRYGYTF
TRBV18	NA	NA	TRBJ2-7	TGTGCCAGCTCACCCTCGAGCTCCTACGAGCAGTACTTC	CASSPSSSYEQYF
TRBV2	TRBD1	once	TRBJ2-6	TGTGCCAGCAGTCCCCGGGACAGGCTTAGCTCTGGGGCCAACGTCCTGACTTTC	CASSPRDRLSSGANVLTF
TRBV5-1	NA	few	TRBJ1-6	TGCGCCAGCAGCTTGGACAGGGTCGATGGGTCACCCCTCCACTTT	CASSLDRVDGSPLHF
TRBV28	NA	NA	TRBJ2-5	TGTGCCAGCAGTTTGCGGGGGCAGGGAGAGACCCAGTACTTC	CASSLRGQGETQYF
TRBV20-1	NA	NA	TRBJ1-3	TGCAGTGCTAGAGATGACCGGGCCTTGGCGTACACCATATATTTT	CSARDDRALAYTIYF
TRBV29-1	NA	many	TRBJ1-1	TGCAGCGTCGAAGAGACAGAGAACACTGAAGCTTTCTTT	CSVEETENTEAFF
TRBV3-1	NA	NA	TRBJ2-1	TGTGCCAGCAGCCAAGATAGTGACAGGTACTACAATGAGCAGTTCTTC	CASSQDSDRYYNEQFF
TRBV27	NA	few	TRBJ1-2	TGTGCCAGCAGCCTCACGGGAGGGGGCTATGGCTACACCTTC	CASSLTGGGYGYTF
TRBV6-2/TRBV6-3	NA	NA	TRBJ1-1	TGTGCCAGCACCTCATCGGCGGGAGCTTTCTTT	CASTSSAGAFF
TRBV18	NA	NA	TRBJ2-6	TGTGCCAGCTCCCGAATACGGGGCTCTGGGGCCAACGTCCTGACTTTC	CASSRIRGSGANVLTF
TRBV2	NA	few	TRBJ1-2	TGTGCCAGCAGTGGCTCAGGCAGCCGCGGCTACACCTTC	CASSGSGSRGYTF
TRBV5-1	NA	many	TRBJ1-5	TGCGCCAGCAGCTTGGCGACAGCCTCCAATCAGCCCCAGCATTTT	CASSLATASNQPQHF
TRBV28	TRBD2	NA	TRBJ2-3	TGTGCCAGCGGTACTAGCGGGGGGGCTGCAGATACGCAGTATTTT	CASGTSGGAADTQYF